The sample holds many counts of the clone carrying this T cell receptor (beta chain). Its antigen is still unknown. Each CDR3 protein is one row after TCRdb ran MiXCR on the RT-PCR reads. This table holds about 530,000 distinct CDR3 sequences, 12% found once. This sample was taken from a study of response to subunit inactivated influenza vaccine. General study results and limits: New T cells are recruited in small numbers by each seasonal influenza vaccination, according to the authors' suggestion.

The V and J ends lost 1 base and 0 bases respectively, with 16 bases between them. The CDR3 runs 18 residues. The V gene's germline CDR1 is SGHVS and CDR2 FNYEAQ. Sequenced here: PBMCs from blood, sampled on the day of vaccination. The source is a man aged 45-60 years who received an inactivated influenza vaccine. The rearrangement uses TRBV7-6 and TRBJ2-1; a possible D gene is TRBD2 (5 bases). The CDR3 DNA is TGTGCCAGCAGCTTAGATCCATTACGGGGAAGCTCCTACAATGAGCAGTTCTTC. It yields the protein CASSLDPLRGSSYNEQFF.